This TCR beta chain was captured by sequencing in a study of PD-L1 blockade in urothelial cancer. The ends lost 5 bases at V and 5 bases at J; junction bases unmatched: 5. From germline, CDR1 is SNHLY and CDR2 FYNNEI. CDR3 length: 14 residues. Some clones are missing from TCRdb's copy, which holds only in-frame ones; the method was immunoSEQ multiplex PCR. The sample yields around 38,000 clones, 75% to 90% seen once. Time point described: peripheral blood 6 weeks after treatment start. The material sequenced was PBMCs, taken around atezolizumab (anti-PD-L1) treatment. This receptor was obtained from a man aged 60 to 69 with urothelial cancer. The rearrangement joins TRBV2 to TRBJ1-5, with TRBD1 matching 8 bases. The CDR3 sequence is CASSNTGGYQPQHF. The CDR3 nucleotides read TGTGCCAGCAGTAACACAGGGGGATATCAGCCCCAGCATTTT.